Detailed here is one T cell receptor beta chain. Autoimmune disease history or systemic immunosuppression barred patients. The repertoire was sequenced with immunoSEQ multiplex PCR; TCRdb's copy has only in-frame clones and lacks some. Of some 27,000 clones listed, 65% to 90% are singletons. The data are from a study of OX40 agonist ivuxolimab in advanced cancers. Study-level information: Patients were treated with intravenous ivuxolimab, dosed at 0.01 to 10 mg/kg and infused every 2 weeks. The mean age was roughly 60 years, ranging from 23 to 79, with about four fifths of participants male.

V was shortened by 0 bases and J by 7 bases, with 13 bases between the two germline ends. The CDR3 has 15 residues. Germline V gene lookup returns CDR1 SEHNR and CDR2 FQNEAQ (reference sequence). This clonotype was sampled from an adult with an advanced solid tumor such as melanoma, head and neck, liver or kidney cancer. V and J are TRBV7-9 and TRBJ2-1, with D maybe TRBD1 (5 bases). Sequencing was performed on CD4+ or CD8+ T cells sorted from blood, taken in a trial of the OX40 agonist ivuxolimab. Here the CDR3 reads CASSLAGALWNEQFF. The CDR3 DNA is TGTGCCAGCAGCTTAGCAGGGGCCCTCTGGAATGAGCAGTTCTTC.